This T cell receptor (beta chain) was sequenced for a study of blood T cell repertoires in COVID-19. This clone was picked up one time. The CDR3 has 16 amino acids. With 7 bases clipped from V and 7 bases from J, the junction kept 15 bases outside the gene matches. CDR1 is SGHRS, CDR2 YFSETQ, per germline. The protocol was immunoSEQ multiplex PCR, while the TCRdb copy is restricted to in-frame clones and leaves out a portion. The sample yields about 230,000 clones, 80% to 85% seen once. The V gene is TRBV5-1, the J gene TRBJ1-1; 11 nucleotides line up with TRBD1. Input material: peripheral blood. The origin of this receptor is a woman of 80 years or more with active or convalescent COVID-19. This CDR3 reads CASSLSGTGGLGEAFF. CDR3 sequence (DNA): TGCGCCAGCTCCCTTTCCGGGACAGGGGGTTTGGGTGAAGCTTTCTTT.